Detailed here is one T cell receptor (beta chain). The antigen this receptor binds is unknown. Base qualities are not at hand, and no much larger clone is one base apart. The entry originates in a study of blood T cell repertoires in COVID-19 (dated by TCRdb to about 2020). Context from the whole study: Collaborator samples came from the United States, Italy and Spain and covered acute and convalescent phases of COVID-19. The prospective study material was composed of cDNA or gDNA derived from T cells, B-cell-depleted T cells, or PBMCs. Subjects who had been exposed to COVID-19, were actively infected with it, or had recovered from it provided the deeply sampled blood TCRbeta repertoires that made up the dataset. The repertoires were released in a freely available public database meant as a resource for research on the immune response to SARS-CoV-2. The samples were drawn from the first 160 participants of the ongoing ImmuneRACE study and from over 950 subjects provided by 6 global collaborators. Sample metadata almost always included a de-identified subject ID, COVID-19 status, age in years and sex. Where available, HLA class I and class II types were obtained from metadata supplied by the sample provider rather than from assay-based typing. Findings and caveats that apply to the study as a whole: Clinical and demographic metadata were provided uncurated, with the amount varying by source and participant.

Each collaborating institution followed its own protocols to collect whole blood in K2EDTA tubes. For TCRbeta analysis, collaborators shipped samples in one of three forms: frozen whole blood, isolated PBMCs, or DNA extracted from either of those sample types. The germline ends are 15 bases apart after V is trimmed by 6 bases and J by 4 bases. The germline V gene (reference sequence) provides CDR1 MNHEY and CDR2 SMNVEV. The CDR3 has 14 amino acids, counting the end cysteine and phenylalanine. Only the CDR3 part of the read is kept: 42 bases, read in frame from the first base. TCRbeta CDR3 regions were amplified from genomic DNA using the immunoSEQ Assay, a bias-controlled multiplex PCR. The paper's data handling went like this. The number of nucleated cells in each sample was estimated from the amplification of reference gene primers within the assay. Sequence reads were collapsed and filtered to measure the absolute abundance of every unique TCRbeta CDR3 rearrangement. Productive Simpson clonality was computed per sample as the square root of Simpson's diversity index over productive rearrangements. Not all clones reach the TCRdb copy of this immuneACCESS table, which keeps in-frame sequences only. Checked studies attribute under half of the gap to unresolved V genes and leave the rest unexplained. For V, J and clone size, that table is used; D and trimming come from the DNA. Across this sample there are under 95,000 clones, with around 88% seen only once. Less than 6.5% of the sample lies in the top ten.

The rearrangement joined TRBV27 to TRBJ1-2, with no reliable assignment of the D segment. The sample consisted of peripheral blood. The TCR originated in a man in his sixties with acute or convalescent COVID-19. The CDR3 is CASSLMGPGYGYTF. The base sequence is TGTGCCAGCAGCCTTATGGGCCCCGGCTATGGCTACACCTTC.